This T cell receptor beta chain was retrieved from a study of blood T cell repertoires in COVID-19. Method: immunoSEQ multiplex PCR; TCRdb's copy keeps in-frame clones and lacks some. The sample consists of about 300,000 clones, approximately 84% of them appearing once. Allocation to cohorts depended on clinical history reported by the participants. Two negative PCRs, clearance, or symptom resolution had been documented for recovered Cohort 3 donors. CDR1 and CDR2 from the germline V gene are SQVTM and ANQGSEA. V gave up 4 bases and J gave up 1 base, with 7 bases separating them. This CDR3 has 12 residues.

The J gene is TRBJ1-1, the V gene TRBV29-1, with TRBD1 as a possible D gene (5 bases). The sequenced material came from PBMCs or T cells enriched from blood (not recorded which). The sequence came from a man aged 25 to 40 who had recovered from COVID-19. CDR3 DNA sequence: TGCAGCGTTGTAAGGGGGAACACTGAAGCTTTCTTT. Encoded protein: CSVVRGNTEAFF.